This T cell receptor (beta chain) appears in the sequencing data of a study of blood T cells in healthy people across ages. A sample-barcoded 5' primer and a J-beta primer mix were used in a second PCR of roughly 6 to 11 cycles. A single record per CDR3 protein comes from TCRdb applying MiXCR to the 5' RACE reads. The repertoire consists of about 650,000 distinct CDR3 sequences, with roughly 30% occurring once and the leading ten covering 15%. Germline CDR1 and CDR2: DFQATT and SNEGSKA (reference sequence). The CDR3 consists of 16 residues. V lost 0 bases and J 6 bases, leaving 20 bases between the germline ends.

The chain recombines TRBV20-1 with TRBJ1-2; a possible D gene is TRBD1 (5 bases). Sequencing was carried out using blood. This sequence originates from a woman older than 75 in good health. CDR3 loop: CSARDLAGTGLDGYTF. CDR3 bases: TGCAGTGCTAGAGATCTGGCCGGGACCGGCCTGGATGGCTACACCTTC.